This is a list of T cell receptor beta chains from one sample in a study of T-cell reconstitution after alpha-beta-depleted transplantation in children. TCRdb used MiXCR to reprocess the PCR reads, holding one entry per CDR3 protein. The data hold about 980,000 distinct CDR3 sequences, with less than 30% observed a single time. The sample here was PBMCs, mostly from graft donor cells, taken 360 days after TCRalphabeta/CD19-depleted stem cell transplant. These receptor sequences come from a boy under two years old who had a stem cell transplant for SCID, so the T cells may come from the graft donor. Both conserved end residues are part of each CDR3. A D gene is named only where the DNA matches it firmly. Expanded clones get a size class; other rows say once, few or many, or leave the size out.

- TRBJ1-2 TRBV6-1 - TGTGCCAGCAGAAAAACAGTAGCTAACTATGGCTACACCTTC CASRKTVANYGYTF
- TRBJ2-1 TRBV5-1 - TGCGCCAGCAGTTGGCACCCAGCCTACAATGAGCAGTTCTTC CASSWHPAYNEQFF
- TRBJ1-2 TRBV27 - TGTGCCAGCAGTTTATCGGGGGGCGTCGGCTATGGCTACACCTTC CASSLSGGVGYGYTF
- TRBJ2-1 TRBV5-1 TRBD1 TGCGCCAGCAGCAAGGGACAGGGGGGCCATGAGCAGTTCTTC CASSKGQGGHEQFF
- TRBJ2-1 TRBV7-2 TRBD1 TGTGCCAGCAGCTTAGGGGACAGGGCACAGTTCTTC CASSLGDRAQFF
few TRBJ1-5 TRBV20-1 TRBD1 TGCAGTGCTATTTTTGGAACAGGGGGCAATCAGCCCCAGCATTTT CSAIFGTGGNQPQHF
few TRBJ2-3 TRBV25-1 TRBD2 TGTGCCATCTCAGCGGGGGGCGGCACAGATACGCAGTATTTT CAISAGGGTDTQYF
- TRBJ1-1 TRBV6-1 - TGTGCCAGCATTCCCCGGGGGGGACACACTGAAGCTTTCTTT CASIPRGGHTEAFF
few TRBJ2-5 TRBV15 - TGTGCCACCAGCAGAGAGCGGGGAAGGGAGACCCAGTACTTC CATSRERGRETQYF
- TRBJ2-5 TRBV7-9 - TGTGCCAGCAGGCTTATGGGGGGAGAGACCCAGTACTTC CASRLMGGETQYF
- TRBJ1-1 TRBV7-9 - TGTGCCAGCAGCTTAGCTGTGGGCGGCAGATTGAACACTGAAGCTTTCTTT CASSLAVGGRLNTEAFF
- TRBJ2-7 TRBV7-2 - TGTGCCAGCAGCTTAGGACCAGGGAAAAGCTCCTACGAGCAGTACTTC CASSLGPGKSSYEQYF
few TRBJ2-5 TRBV5-1 TRBD2 TGCGCCAGCAGCTACGCACTAGCGGGCCGTCAAGAGACCCAGTACTTC CASSYALAGRQETQYF
- TRBJ1-3 TRBV20-1 - TGCAGTGCTATCCTTTCGGTCGGAAACACCATATATTTT CSAILSVGNTIYF
- TRBJ2-5 TRBV20-1 - TGCAGTGCTAGAGATGGCTCTGTATCTAGCAGGACCCAGTACTTC CSARDGSVSSRTQYF
- TRBJ2-1 TRBV5-1 TRBD1 TGCGCCAGCAGCCCCAGGGGGGCCGGGACAGGGGGTTCCTACAATGAGCAGTTCTTC CASSPRGAGTGGSYNEQFF
- TRBJ2-3 TRBV10-3 TRBD2 TGTGCCATCAGTGAACGGGGACTAGCGGGAGATACGCAGTATTTT CAISERGLAGDTQYF
once TRBJ2-3 TRBV3-1 TRBD2 TGTGCCAGCAGCCAATGGTCTAGCGGGGGTGGAGGGCAGTATTTT CASSQWSSGGGGQYF
few TRBJ2-7 TRBV20-1 TRBD2 TGCAGTGCTAGTTTGTTAGCGGGGCCCGCTAAGCAGTACTTC CSASLLAGPAKQYF
few TRBJ2-3 TRBV5-4 TRBD2 TGTGCCAGCAGCTTTTCTGGAGCGGGAGTCACAGATACGCAGTATTTT CASSFSGAGVTDTQYF
- TRBJ2-5 TRBV9 - TGTGCCAGCAGCGTCTCCTCGAGCGGTCCGGGGACCCAGTACTTC CASSVSSSGPGTQYF
few TRBJ1-6 TRBV4-3 - TGCGCCAGCAGCCAGGCGGTCCGGGGGAGCTCCTATAATTCACCCCTCCACTTT CASSQAVRGSSYNSPLHF
few TRBJ2-7 TRBV5-1 - TGCGCCAGCAGCCTCAGACAGCCCTACGAGCAGTACTTC CASSLRQPYEQYF
- TRBJ2-5 TRBV5-1 TRBD2 TGCGCCAGCAGCTTGGGCGGGGGGACGTCGAGAGAGACCCAGTACTTC CASSLGGGTSRETQYF
- TRBJ2-3 TRBV7-2 TRBD1 TGTGCCAGCAGCATAACAGGGGGCAATAAATATTTT CASSITGGNKYF
few TRBJ1-1 TRBV10-3 - TGTGCCATCAGTCCCTTCCCGGGACACCAGAACACTGAAGCTTTCTTT CAISPFPGHQNTEAFF
few TRBJ2-7 TRBV9 - TGTGCCAGCAGCGTAGCAGGGGGGGGGTCCTACGAGCAGTACTTC CASSVAGGGSYEQYF
few TRBJ2-1 TRBV5-1 TRBD2 TGCGCCAGCAGCTTGTTGTTAGCGGGGGGGCCGTTTTACAATGAGCAGTTCTTC CASSLLLAGGPFYNEQFF